Listed below are T cell receptor beta chains from one sample, sequenced in a study of blood T cells in healthy people across ages. Each CDR3 protein gets one entry after TCRdb re-called the 5' RACE reads with MiXCR. The repertoire holds under 2,000,000 distinct CDR3 sequences, just under 50% seen once, with about 2.1% in the top ten. The material sequenced was blood. These receptor sequences come from a woman aged 40 to 55 in good health. The CDR3 runs from the conserved cysteine through the conserved F or W. A D gene is named only where the DNA matches it firmly. Expanded clones get a size class; other rows say once, few or many, or leave the size out.

cdr3_nt cdr3_aa d_call clone_size cdr3_length j_call v_call
TGCAGTGCTAGGTCCGTGGGAGAAGGGTACAATGAGCAGTTCTTC CSARSVGEGYNEQFF - - 15 TRBJ2-1 TRBV20-1
TGTGCCAGCAGCTCGAGGGGACAGGGACAAGAGACCCAGTACTTC CASSSRGQGQETQYF TRBD1 - 15 TRBJ2-5 TRBV11-2
TGTGCCAGCAGCCCGGGACTAGCGGGTCGCACCGGGGAGCTGTTTTTT CASSPGLAGRTGELFF TRBD2 - 16 TRBJ2-2 TRBV7-2
TGTGCCAGCAATTGGGCAGGGTTCAATCAGCCCCAGCATTTT CASNWAGFNQPQHF - - 14 TRBJ1-5 TRBV2
TGTGCCAGCAGCTCCGGGGGGGATCCCTATAATTCACCCCTCCACTTT CASSSGGDPYNSPLHF - - 16 TRBJ1-6 TRBV7-2
TGTGCCACCAGTGATTTAGAAGGGACAAGGTGGTACTTC CATSDLEGTRWYF - - 13 TRBJ2-5 TRBV24-1
TGCGCCAGCAGCCAAGATGGCAGGAGAAACACTGAAGCTTTCTTT CASSQDGRRNTEAFF - - 15 TRBJ1-1 TRBV4-3
TGTGCCAGCAGTTACGGGACAGGGGGCGACTATGGCTACACCTTC CASSYGTGGDYGYTF TRBD1 few 15 TRBJ1-2 TRBV6-5
TGTGCCAGCAGCGATAGAGCTAGCGGGGGGCCACAAGAGACCCAGTACTTC CASSDRASGGPQETQYF TRBD2 few 17 TRBJ2-5 TRBV7-2
- CASSFGGGSRGCTF - - 14 TRBJ1-2 TRBV12-3/TRBV12-4
TGCGCCAGCAGCCACGGGGGGGCTACTCGATACAATGAGCAGTTCTTC CASSHGGATRYNEQFF TRBD2 few 16 TRBJ2-1 TRBV5-1
TGCGCCAGCAGCCAAGATACGGGACTAGTTACCGGGGAGCTGTTTTTT CASSQDTGLVTGELFF TRBD2 - 16 TRBJ2-2 TRBV4-3
TGTGCCAGCATTAACAAAAACCGGGACAGCTACAATGAGCAGTTCTTC CASINKNRDSYNEQFF TRBD1 - 16 TRBJ2-1 TRBV2
TGTGCCAGCAGCTTAGTCCACGTCGACCCAGATACGCAGTATTTT CASSLVHVDPDTQYF - - 15 TRBJ2-3 TRBV11-2
TGTGCCAGCAGCGTAGGGTGCTCCTACGAGCAGTACTTC CASSVGCSYEQYF - - 13 TRBJ2-7 TRBV9
TGTGCCAGCAGCGTAGGTGGGTTGGAGGGCAATGAGCAGTTCTTC CASSVGGLEGNEQFF - - 15 TRBJ2-1 TRBV9
TGTGCCAGCAGCTTAACCCCAGAGACTCGCTACGAGCAGTACTTC CASSLTPETRYEQYF - few 15 TRBJ2-7 TRBV7-9
TGTGCCATCAGTGTACAGGGAGGCGATGGCTACACCTTC CAISVQGGDGYTF - - 13 TRBJ1-2 TRBV10-3
TGCGCCAGCAGCCAGCGACAGGGGGCAAGCACAGATACGCAGTATTTT CASSQRQGASTDTQYF TRBD1 few 16 TRBJ2-3 TRBV5-1
TGTGCCACCAGTGATTCTAGGCTAGCGGGGGGTCATCAAGAGACCCAGTACTTC CATSDSRLAGGHQETQYF TRBD2 - 18 TRBJ2-5 TRBV24-1
TGCAGTGCTAGAGGACTAGCGGGGGATTTAGCCAAAAACATTCAGTACTTC CSARGLAGDLAKNIQYF TRBD2 few 17 TRBJ2-4 TRBV20-1
TGTGCCAGTTCACAGCAGGGCTTTACTAACTATGGCTACACCTTC CASSQQGFTNYGYTF - - 15 TRBJ1-2 TRBV27
TGTGCCAGCTCTTGTGGCCCCAATCAGCCCCAGCATTTT CASSCGPNQPQHF - - 13 TRBJ1-5 TRBV27
TGTGCCACCGGATTTAATGAAAAACTGTTTTTT CATGFNEKLFF - - 11 TRBJ1-4 TRBV24-1
TGTGCCAGCAGCCGAGAAAGTGACAGGGACGAGCAGTACTTC CASSRESDRDEQYF TRBD1 - 14 TRBJ2-7 TRBV7-9
TGTGCCAGCAGCCTGGATTTTGACGATACGCAGTATTTT CASSLDFDDTQYF - few 13 TRBJ2-3 TRBV7-9
TGTGCCAGCAGTTTAAGACAGGGGAGGGGTTATGGCTACACCTTC CASSLRQGRGYGYTF TRBD1 - 15 TRBJ1-2 TRBV12-3/TRBV12-4
TGCGCCAGCAGCCAAGATGCGTTATACTACGAGCAGTACTTC CASSQDALYYEQYF - - 14 TRBJ2-7 TRBV4-3
TGTGCCAGCCCCTCGGGACTAGCAAACGACAATGAGCAGTTCTTC CASPSGLANDNEQFF TRBD2 - 15 TRBJ2-1 TRBV28
TGTGCCAGCAGTCTCGGGACCCCTGGGGAGACCCAGTACTTC CASSLGTPGETQYF - - 14 TRBJ2-5 TRBV27
TGTGCCACCAGCAGAGATTTAGAGGGGGCCGGAAACATTCAGTACTTC CATSRDLEGAGNIQYF TRBD1 few 16 TRBJ2-4 TRBV15
TGCGCCAGCAGCCAAGCGGTAGCTAAGGGGGGGTGCACAGATACGCAGTATTTT CASSQAVAKGGCTDTQYF - - 18 TRBJ2-3 TRBV4-3
TGTGCCAGCAGTTACTCCCTTTCGGGGACGACACAAGAGACCCAGTACTTC CASSYSLSGTTQETQYF - - 17 TRBJ2-5 TRBV28
TGTGCCATCAGTGAACCCCCAGTCTATGGCTACACCTTC CAISEPPVYGYTF - few 13 TRBJ1-2 TRBV10-3
TGTGCCACCAGTGACTCAACGGGACGGACCCAGTACTTC CATSDSTGRTQYF - - 13 TRBJ2-5 TRBV24-1
TGTGCCAGCAGCCGCGATAGGGTGGTAGGATATTACAATGAGCAGTACTTC CASSRDRVVGYYNEQYF - once 17 TRBJ2-5 TRBV11-2
TGTGCCAGCAGCGTAAACCCGGGAGCAGGGGAGACCCAGTACTTC CASSVNPGAGETQYF - - 15 TRBJ2-5 TRBV9
TGTGCCAGCAGTCACCCCGAACTACGGGAGACCCAGTACTTC CASSHPELRETQYF - - 14 TRBJ2-5 TRBV28
TGTGCCAGCAGCTTCTTGGTTAGGACAGGGAGCTCCTACGAGCAGTACTTC CASSFLVRTGSSYEQYF TRBD1 - 17 TRBJ2-7 TRBV6-1
TGTGCCAGCAGCCCCCGGGACAGGGGAAGCGAGCAGTACTTC CASSPRDRGSEQYF TRBD1 few 14 TRBJ2-7 TRBV28
TGTGCCAGCAGTGAACAGGGGGTGACCTACGAGCAGTACTTC CASSEQGVTYEQYF TRBD1 - 14 TRBJ2-7 TRBV6-1
TGTGCCAGCAGTAGGGGGAGCGGGGCGGAGTACTTC CASSRGSGAEYF - - 12 TRBJ2-5 TRBV9
TGTGCCAGCACAGGCTACACAGATACGCAGTATTTT CASTGYTDTQYF - - 12 TRBJ2-3 TRBV3-1